The clone carrying this TCR beta chain was counted a single time. The antigen is undetermined. The data were obtained in a study of CD4 T cells in relation to SARS-CoV-2 and coronaviruses. The CDR3 is 16 residues long. Germline values: CDR1 SGDLS, CDR2 YYNGEE. Trimming cost V 4 bases and J 6 bases; bases outside gene matches: 12. Before the COVID-19 pandemic, during about 2011-2019, CD4+ T cells were taken from unexposed donors. The cells were cultured for about ten days before CD4+ T cells were isolated. Profiled with immunoSEQ multiplex PCR; TCRdb holds only in-frame clones, not every one. The repertoire consists of 20,000 or so clones, with around 75% occurring once and the leading ten covering 9% to 15%.

The TCR sequence derives from a human donor in good health. The sequencing sample was made of CD4+ T cells from PBMCs, cultured in vitro. This sequence joins TRBV9 and TRBJ2-1; 8 bases align to TRBD2. In DNA form, the CDR3 reads TGTGCCAGCAGCTACACTACGGGAGGGCTGTCCAATGAGCAGTTCTTC. As protein: CASSYTTGGLSNEQFF. The full variable domain, in which reference TRBV9 and TRBJ2-1 provide the parts outside the CDR3, is DSGVTQTPKHLITATGQRVTLRCSPRSGDLSVYWYQQSLDQGLQFLIQYYNGEERAKGNILERFSAQQFPDLHSELNLSSLELGDSALYFCASSYTTGGLSNEQFFGPGTRLTVL.